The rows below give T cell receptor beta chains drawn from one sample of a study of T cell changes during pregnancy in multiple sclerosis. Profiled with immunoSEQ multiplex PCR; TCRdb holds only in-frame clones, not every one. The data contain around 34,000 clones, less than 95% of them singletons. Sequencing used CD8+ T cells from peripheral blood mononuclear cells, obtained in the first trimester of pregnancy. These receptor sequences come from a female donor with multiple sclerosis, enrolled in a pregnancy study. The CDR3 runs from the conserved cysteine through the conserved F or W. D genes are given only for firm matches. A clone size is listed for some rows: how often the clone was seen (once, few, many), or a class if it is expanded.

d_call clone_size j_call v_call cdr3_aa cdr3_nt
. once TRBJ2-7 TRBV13 CASSFRGGGDRYF TGTGCCAGCAGCTTTCGGGGCGGGGGCGATCGGTACTTC
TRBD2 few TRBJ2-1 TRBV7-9 CASSFSELASNEQFF TGTGCCAGCAGCTTCAGCGAACTAGCGAGCAATGAGCAGTTCTTC
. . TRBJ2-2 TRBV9 CASSRYGDTGELFF TGTGCCAGCAGCCGGTACGGGGACACCGGGGAGCTGTTTTTT
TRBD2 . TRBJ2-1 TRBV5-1 CASSLGGGYYNEQFF TGTGCCAGCAGCTTGGGGGGAGGGTACTACAATGAGCAGTTCTTC
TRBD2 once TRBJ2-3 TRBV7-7 CASSSGTSGISSTDTQYF TGTGCTAGCAGCTCCGGGACTAGCGGGATTTCTAGCACAGATACGCAGTATTTT
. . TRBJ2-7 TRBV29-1 CSVLGTVTYEQYF TGCAGCGTCCTAGGGACTGTTACCTACGAGCAGTACTTC
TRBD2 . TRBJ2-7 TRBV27 CASSRSGSPSYEQYF TGTGCCAGCAGTCGCAGCGGGAGTCCTTCCTACGAGCAGTACTTC
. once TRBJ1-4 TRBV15 CATSRDLSGNEKLFF TGTGCCACCAGCAGAGATCTCTCCGGGAATGAAAAACTGTTTTTT
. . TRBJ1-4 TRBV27 CASRPGGGEEKLFF TGTGCCAGCAGGCCCGGAGGGGGGGAGGAAAAACTGTTTTTT
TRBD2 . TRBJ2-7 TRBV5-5 CASSPLGRAYEQYF TGTGCCAGCAGCCCTTTGGGGAGGGCCTACGAGCAGTACTTC
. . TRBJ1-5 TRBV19 CASLPSAVSNQPQHF TGTGCCAGCCTGCCGTCGGCGGTTAGCAATCAGCCCCAGCATTTT
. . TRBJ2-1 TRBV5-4 CASSLVEGAGNEQFF TGTGCCAGCAGCTTGGTAGAGGGTGCTGGGAATGAGCAGTTCTTC
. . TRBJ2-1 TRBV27 CASSFVADNEQFF TGTGCCAGCAGTTTCGTAGCGGACAATGAGCAGTTCTTC
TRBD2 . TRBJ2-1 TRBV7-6 CASSPRHGLAGGRLDNEQFF TGTGCCAGCAGCCCAAGACATGGACTAGCGGGAGGGCGGTTAGACAATGAGCAGTTCTTC
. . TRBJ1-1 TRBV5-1 CASSFTGNTEAFF TGCGCCAGCAGCTTCACAGGGAACACTGAAGCTTTCTTT
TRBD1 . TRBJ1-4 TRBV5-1 CASSFGQGNEKLFF TGCGCCAGCAGCTTCGGACAGGGGAATGAAAAACTGTTTTTT
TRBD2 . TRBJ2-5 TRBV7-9 CASSLPRGTSGQETQYF TGTGCCAGCAGCTTACCACGGGGGACTAGCGGACAAGAGACCCAGTACTTC
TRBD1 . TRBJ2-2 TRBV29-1 CSVADAGQGNTGELFF TGCAGCGTCGCCGACGCGGGACAGGGGAACACCGGGGAGCTGTTTTTT
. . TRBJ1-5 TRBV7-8 CASTPGGQPQHF TGTGCCAGCACCCCCGGCGGTCAGCCCCAGCATTTT
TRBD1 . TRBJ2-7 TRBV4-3 CASSQVIVDGTGGYEQYF TGCGCCAGCAGCCAAGTCATCGTAGACGGGACAGGGGGCTACGAGCAGTACTTC
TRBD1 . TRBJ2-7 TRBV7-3 CASSQGAYYEQYF TGTGCCAGCAGCCAGGGGGCCTACTACGAGCAGTACTTC
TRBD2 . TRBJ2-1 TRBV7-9 CASSTVAGGNYNEQFF TGTGCCAGCAGCACGGTAGCGGGAGGTAACTACAATGAGCAGTTCTTC
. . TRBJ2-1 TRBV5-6 CASILQEDLNNEQFF TGTGCCAGCATCCTCCAGGAGGACCTTAACAATGAGCAGTTCTTC
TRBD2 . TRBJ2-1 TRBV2 CASSKLAGTYNEQFF TGTGCCAGCAGTAAACTAGCGGGCACCTACAATGAGCAGTTCTTC
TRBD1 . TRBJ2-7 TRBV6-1 CASTEDRASSYEQYF TGTGCCAGCACTGAAGACAGGGCATCCTCCTACGAGCAGTACTTC
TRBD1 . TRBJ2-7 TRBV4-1 CASSQESRGLNEQYF TGCGCCAGCAGCCAAGAATCCAGGGGGCTAAACGAGCAGTACTTC
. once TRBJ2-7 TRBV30 CAWGPDEQYF TGTGCCTGGGGGCCGGACGAGCAGTACTTC
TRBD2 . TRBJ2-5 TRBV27 CASSTLAGAGTQYF TGTGCCAGCAGTACTCTAGCGGGGGCCGGGACCCAGTACTTC
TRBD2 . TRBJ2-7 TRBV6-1 CASTFRGLIPDEQYF TGTGCCAGCACCTTCCGGGGACTAATACCCGACGAGCAGTACTTC
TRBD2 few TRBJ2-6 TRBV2 CASSEAGGSGANVLTF TGTGCCAGCAGTGAGGCGGGGGGCTCTGGGGCCAACGTCCTGACTTTC
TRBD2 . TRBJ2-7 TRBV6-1 CASSGRWQSEGLAGFEQYF TGTGCCAGCAGTGGCCGATGGCAGTCCGAGGGCCTAGCGGGCTTCGAGCAGTACTTC
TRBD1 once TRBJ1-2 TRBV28 CASSSDRGYGYTF TGTGCCAGCAGTTCTGACAGGGGGTATGGCTACACCTTC
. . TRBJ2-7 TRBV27 CASSSSPEGSSEQYF TGTGCCAGCAGTTCCTCCCCTGAAGGGTCTAGCGAGCAGTACTTC
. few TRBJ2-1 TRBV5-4 CASIPDTGNEQFF TGTGCCAGCATCCCTGACACGGGGAATGAGCAGTTCTTC
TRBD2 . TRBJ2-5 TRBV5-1 CASSLGTSGSGIETQYF TGCGCCAGCAGCTTAGGGACTAGCGGGAGTGGGATAGAGACCCAGTACTTC
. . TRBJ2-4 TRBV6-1 CASSENEAKNIQYF TGTGCCAGCAGTGAAAATGAGGCCAAAAACATTCAGTACTTC
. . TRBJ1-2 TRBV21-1 CASSKVGRTTF TGTGCCAGCAGCAAAGTCGGGAGGACCACCTTC
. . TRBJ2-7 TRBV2 CASSGVTGTHRWEQYF TGTGCCAGCAGTGGGGTGACCGGGACTCACCGTTGGGAGCAGTACTTC
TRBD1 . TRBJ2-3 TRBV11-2 CASSPLGGEGDTQYF TGTGCCAGCAGCCCCTTAGGGGGCGAAGGTGATACGCAGTATTTT
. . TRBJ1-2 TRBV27 CASSFRLPATEYGYTF TGTGCCAGCAGTTTCCGTTTACCAGCTACAGAATATGGCTACACCTTC
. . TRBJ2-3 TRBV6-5 CASSYSVGLDQYF TGTGCCAGCAGTTACTCCGTCGGACTCGATCAGTATTTT
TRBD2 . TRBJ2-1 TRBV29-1 CSATSGNYNEQFF TGCAGCGCTACTAGCGGGAACTACAATGAGCAGTTCTTC
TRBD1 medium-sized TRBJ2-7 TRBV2 CARRGQGNEQYF TGTGCCAGGAGGGGACAGGGAAACGAGCAGTACTTC
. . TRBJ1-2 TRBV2 CASSDNRIYGYTF TGTGCCAGCAGTGACAACAGGATCTATGGCTACACCTTC
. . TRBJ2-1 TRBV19 CASIGGTYNEQFF TGTGCCAGTATAGGCGGGACCTACAATGAGCAGTTCTTC
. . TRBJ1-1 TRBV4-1 CASSQDGTEAFF TGCGCCAGCAGCCAAGATGGGACAGAAGCTTTCTTT
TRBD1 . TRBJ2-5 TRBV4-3 CASSQSGGQETQYF TGCGCCAGCAGCCAATCAGGGGGACAAGAGACCCAGTACTTC
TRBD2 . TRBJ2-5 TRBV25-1 CASRSSGRFQETQYF TGTGCCAGCAGATCTAGCGGAAGATTTCAAGAGACCCAGTACTTC
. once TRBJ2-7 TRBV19 CASSTGATSAYEQYF TGTGCCAGTAGTACTGGGGCGACGAGCGCCTACGAGCAGTACTTC
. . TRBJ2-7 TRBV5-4 CASSVRGSFYEQYF TGTGCCAGCAGCGTTAGAGGATCATTTTACGAGCAGTACTTC
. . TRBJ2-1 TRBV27 CASSLLSSYNEQFF TGTGCCAGCAGTTTGTTGAGCTCCTACAATGAGCAGTTCTTC
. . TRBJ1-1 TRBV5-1 CASSLARNTEAFF TGCGCCAGCAGCTTGGCCCGGAACACTGAAGCTTTCTTT
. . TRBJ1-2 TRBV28 CASTRGFDGYTF TGTGCCAGCACAAGGGGTTTTGACGGCTACACCTTC
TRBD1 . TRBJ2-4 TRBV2 CASSAGTGLAKNIQYF TGTGCCAGCAGTGCCGGGACAGGGTTGGCCAAAAACATTCAGTACTTC
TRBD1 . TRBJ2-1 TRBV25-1 CASSEPDLGQNYNEQFF TGTGCCAGCAGTGAACCGGACCTGGGACAGAACTACAATGAGCAGTTCTTC
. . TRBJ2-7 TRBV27 CASSLGRGYEQYF TGTGCCAGCAGTTTGGGCAGGGGTTATGAGCAGTACTTC